These 16 T cell receptor beta chains were sequenced from one sample in a study of STAT5B mutations in CD4+ large granular lymphocyte leukemia (dated by TCRdb to the early 2020s). The library was produced with the immunoSEQ multiplex PCR assay. TCRdb retrieved this table from immuneACCESS and kept in-frame rearrangements only. Not all clones are present; in checked studies, unresolved V genes account for under half, and no reason is known for the remainder. For this sample the table gives 20,000 to 25,000 clones, of which 82% were detected only once. Approximately 9% of the sample lies in the top ten. Sequencing input: CD4+ T cells from blood buffy coats. These receptors were collected from a human donor in good health.

The rearrangement joins TRBV18 to TRBJ1-1; the D gene is possibly TRBD1 (5 bases). The CDR3 is made up of 14 amino acids. V was trimmed by 3 bases and J by 8 bases, leaving 16 bases between them. The V gene's germline CDR1 is KGHSH and CDR2 LQKENI. CDR3 DNA sequence: TGTGCCAGCTCACCTCGCGGGGAGGGACTCGAAGCTTTCTTT. It encodes CASSPRGEGLEAFF. Together with reference TRBV18 and TRBJ1-1, the CDR3 gives the full variable domain: NAGVMQNPRHLVRRRGQEARLRCSPMKGHSHVYWYRQLPEEGLKFMVYLQKENIIDESGMPKERFSAEFPKEGPSILRIQQVVRGDSAAYFCASSPRGEGLEAFFGQGTRLTVV.

V gene TRBV28 combines with J gene TRBJ2-7, with 7 bases fitting TRBD1. The CDR3 spans 15 residues. V shed 7 bases, J shed 5 bases, and the junction held 14 bases outside the gene matches. The germline V gene encodes CDR1 MDHEN and CDR2 SYDVKM. The CDR3 DNA sequence: TGTGCCAGCACCCTCTCCCGAGACAGGGATCACGAGCAGTACTTC. Protein product: CASTLSRDRDHEQYF.

V is TRBV5-6 and J is TRBJ1-1; tentative D call: TRBD1 (5 bases). Germline values: CDR1 SGHDT, CDR2 YYEEEE. The CDR3 runs to 15 residues. The V gene lost 4 bases and the J gene lost 7 bases, with 20 bases spanning the gap. CDR3 loop: CASSPRRGSRGEAFF. CDR3 DNA sequence: TGTGCCAGCAGCCCTAGGAGGGGCAGTAGGGGTGAAGCTTTCTTT.

This clone was seen once. The chain carries TRBV18 and TRBJ2-3; D is uncertain. The V gene lost 3 bases and the J gene lost 1 base, with 8 bases spanning the gap. This CDR3 contains 14 residues. Germline V gene data show CDR1 as KGHSH and CDR2 as LQKENI. CDR3 protein: CASSPVDRTDTQYF. CDR3 nucleotides: TGTGCCAGCTCACCGGTAGATCGCACAGATACGCAGTATTTT.

The rearrangement uses TRBV6-1 and TRBJ1-2, with 9 bases that match TRBD1. V gave up 5 bases and J gave up 2 bases; unmatched junction bases: 3. Germline CDR1 reads MNHNS; CDR2 reads SASEGT. The CDR3 totals 14 residues. The CDR3: CASSTGGGNYGYTF. The CDR3 DNA reads as TGTGCCAGCAGTACAGGGGGCGGAAACTATGGCTACACCTTC.

CDR3 in DNA: TGTGCCAGCAGCTGGGGATCCCTGACCGGGGCCAACGTCCTGACTTTC. Translated: CASSWGSLTGANVLTF. The V call is TRBV5-5, the J call TRBJ2-6; no definite D call. The V and J ends lost 3 bases and 4 bases respectively, with 14 bases between them. The CDR3 covers 16 residues. Germline CDR1 is SGHKS and CDR2 is YYEKEE (reference sequence). Supplemented by reference TRBV5-5 and TRBJ2-6, the full variable domain reads DAGVTQSPTHLIKTRGQQVTLRCSPISGHKSVSWYQQVLGQGPQFIFQYYEKEERGRGNFPDRFSARQFPNYSSELNVNALLLGDSALYLCASSWGSLTGANVLTFGAGSRLTVL.

DNA of the CDR3: TGTGCCAGCAGGATAGGGGAGGAATCCTACGAGCAGTACTTC. Protein product: CASRIGEESYEQYF. The chain has TRBV6-5 and TRBJ2-5; perhaps TRBD2 as D (6 bases). Matching the DNA end better, TRBJ2-7 makes the J call doubtful. Germline values: CDR1 MNHEY, CDR2 SVGAGI. There are 14 residues in the CDR3.

The chain uses TRBV28 and TRBJ1-1, with D perhaps TRBD1 (6 bases). CDR1 is MDHEN and CDR2 is SYDVKM in the germline V gene. Trimming removed 4 bases at V and 2 bases at J, with 17 bases between. The CDR3 has 16 amino acids. The CDR3 loop reads CASSSARGHKNTEAFF. The CDR3 nucleotides read TGTGCCAGCAGTTCTGCCAGGGGACACAAAAACACTGAAGCTTTCTTT. Full variable domain (rest looked up from reference TRBV28 and TRBJ1-1): DVKVTQSSRYLVKRTGEKVFLECVQDMDHENMFWYRQDPGLGLRLIYFSYDVKMKEKGDIPEGYSVSREKKERFSLILESASTNQTSMYLCASSSARGHKNTEAFFGQGTRLTVV.

The chain combines TRBV7-2 with TRBJ2-7; D not resolved. The germline V gene encodes CDR1 SGHTA and CDR2 FQGNSA. V was shortened by 4 bases and J by 2 bases, with 12 bases between the two germline ends. The CDR3 spans 14 residues. In DNA, the CDR3 is TGTGCCAGCAGCTGGACCCCGGGCCCCTACGAGCAGTACTTC. This codes for CASSWTPGPYEQYF. The whole variable domain, filled in from reference TRBV7-2 and TRBJ2-7, reads GAGVSQSPSNKVTEKGKDVELRCDPISGHTALYWYRQSLGQGLEFLIYFQGNSAPDKSGLPSDRFSAERTGGSVSTLTIQRTQQEDSAVYLCASSWTPGPYEQYFGPGTRLTVT.

The V and J genes are TRBV7-6 and TRBJ2-7; 7 bases align to TRBD1. V lost 5 bases to trimming and J lost 3 bases; unmatched junction nucleotides: 4. The CDR3 contains 13 residues. The germline gives CDR1 SGHVS, CDR2 FNYEAQ. The CDR3 loop is CASSGGQHYEQYF. DNA of the CDR3: TGTGCCAGCAGCGGGGGACAGCACTACGAGCAGTACTTC.

This rearrangement joins TRBV9 to TRBJ2-7; 7 positions match TRBD2. The CDR3 length is 13 residues. After removal of 3 bases from V and 6 bases from J, the junction contained 6 bases not matched to a gene. Germline V gene data show CDR1 as SGDLS and CDR2 as YYNGEE. The CDR3, as DNA: TGTGCCAGCAGCGGGGGGGGAGGGATCGAGCAGTACTTC. Residues: CASSGGGGIEQYF.

J is TRBJ2-3 and V is TRBV11-2; tentatively, D is TRBD1 or TRBD2 (5 bases each). The V end was cut by 5 bases, the J end by 5 bases, with 11 bases between. The CDR3 runs to 13 residues. In germline, CDR1 is SGHAT, CDR2 FQNNGV. The CDR3 reads CASSLERGDTQYF. The CDR3 bases are TGTGCCAGCAGCCTTGAGAGGGGAGATACGCAGTATTTT.

For the CDR3, the DNA is TGTGCCAGCAGTACGGACAGGAGAGGGGGAGAGACCCAGTACTTC. It specifies CASSTDRRGGETQYF. The rearrangement uses TRBV28 and TRBJ2-5, with 7 bases identical to TRBD1. The CDR3 spans 15 residues. Germline-derived CDR1 and CDR2 are MDHEN and SYDVKM. Unmatched junction bases numbered 10, after V lost 5 bases and J lost 4 bases.

The V call is TRBV5-6, the J call TRBJ2-5; 8 bases fit TRBD1. This CDR3 contains 14 residues. Germline trimming cut 2 bases from V and 1 base from J; bases unmatched to any gene: 1. Germline V CDR1 and CDR2: SGHDT, YYEEEE. In nucleotides, the CDR3 is TGTGCCAGCAGCTTCGGACAGGGCCAAGAGACCCAGTACTTC. Its translation: CASSFGQGQETQYF.

This chain uses TRBV10-3 with TRBJ2-1; TRBD2 might be the D (7 bases). Germline V lookup: CDR1 ENHRY, CDR2 SYGVKD. The CDR3 extends over 16 amino acids. V shed 0 bases and J shed 7 bases, with 16 bases lying between them. The CDR3 region is CAISESGGGLLNEQFF. The CDR3 DNA follows: TGTGCCATCAGTGAGTCTGGGGGGGGGCTCTTGAATGAGCAGTTCTTC.

The chain links TRBV6-6 to TRBJ2-5, with D hard to call. The V gene lost 1 base and the J gene lost 2 bases, with 8 bases spanning the gap. Germline V lookup: CDR1 MNHNY, CDR2 SVGAGI (reference sequence). The CDR3 covers 14 residues. CDR3: CASSYFGPQETQYF. CDR3 nucleotides: TGTGCCAGCAGTTACTTTGGACCGCAAGAGACCCAGTACTTC.